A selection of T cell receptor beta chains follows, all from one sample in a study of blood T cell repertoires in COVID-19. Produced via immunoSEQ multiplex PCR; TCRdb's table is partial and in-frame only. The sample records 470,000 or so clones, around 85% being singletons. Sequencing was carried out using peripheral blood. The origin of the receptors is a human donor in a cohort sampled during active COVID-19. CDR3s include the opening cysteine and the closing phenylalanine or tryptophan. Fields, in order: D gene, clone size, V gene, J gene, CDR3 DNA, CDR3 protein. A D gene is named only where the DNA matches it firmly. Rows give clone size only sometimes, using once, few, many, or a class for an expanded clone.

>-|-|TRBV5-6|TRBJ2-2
TGTGCCAGCGGCCCAGGAGCGGGCCGAAACACCGGGGAGCTGTTTTTT
CASGPGAGRNTGELFF
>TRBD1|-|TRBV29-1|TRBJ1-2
TGCAGCGTAGCCCGTCTTTTACCCCCCGAACAGGGGGCGCGGAACTATGGCTACACCTTC
CSVARLLPPEQGARNYGYTF
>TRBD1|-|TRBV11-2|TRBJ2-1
TGTGCCAGCAGCTCTTTGACAGGGAAGCCCTACAATGAGCAGTTCTTC
CASSSLTGKPYNEQFF
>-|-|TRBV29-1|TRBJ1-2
TGCAGCGCTGTTTTTTCCCAGGGTTCCGCCTATGGCTACACCTTC
CSAVFSQGSAYGYTF
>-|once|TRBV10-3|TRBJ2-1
TGTGCCATCAGTGTGGACAAGCCCCCTAATGAGCAGTTCTTC
CAISVDKPPNEQFF
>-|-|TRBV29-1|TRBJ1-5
TGCAGCGTTGCTGGGGGGGTGAACGAGCCCCAGCATTTT
CSVAGGVNEPQHF
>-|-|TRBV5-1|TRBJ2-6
TGCGCCAGCAGCTTAACAGGCCTCTCTAACTCTGGGGCCAACGTCCTGACTTTC
CASSLTGLSNSGANVLTF
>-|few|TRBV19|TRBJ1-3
TGTGCCAGTAGTAGCCAGATTGTAAACACCATATATTTT
CASSSQIVNTIYF
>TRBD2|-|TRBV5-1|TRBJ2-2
TGCGCCAGCAGCTTGATCGCGGGAGCCAACACCGGGGAGCTGTTTTTT
CASSLIAGANTGELFF
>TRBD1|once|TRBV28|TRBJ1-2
TGTGCCAGCAGTTCCTTCCCGGGACAGAGCCATGGCTACACCTTC
CASSSFPGQSHGYTF
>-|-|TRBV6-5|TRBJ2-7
TGTGCCAGCAGTTACTCGGCAGGAAAATACTCCTACGAGCAGTACTTC
CASSYSAGKYSYEQYF
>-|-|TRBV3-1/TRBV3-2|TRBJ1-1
TGTGCCAGCAGCCAAGTTCCGGGGGGGACTGAAGCTTTCTTT
CASSQVPGGTEAFF
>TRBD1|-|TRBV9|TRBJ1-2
TGTGCCAGCAGCGTATCCGGGACAGCGTGGGGCTACACCTTC
CASSVSGTAWGYTF
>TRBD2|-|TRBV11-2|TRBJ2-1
TGTGCCAGCAGCCAGACTAGCGGGAGCTACAATGAGCAGTTCTTC
CASSQTSGSYNEQFF
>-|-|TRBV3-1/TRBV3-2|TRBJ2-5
TGTGCCAGCAGCCAAGATCATAGCACCCCGCCAAAGTACTTC
CASSQDHSTPPKYF
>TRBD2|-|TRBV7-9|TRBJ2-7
TGTGCCAGCAGCCCAAGGACTAGCGGGAGGGCCTCCTACGAGCAGTACTTC
CASSPRTSGRASYEQYF
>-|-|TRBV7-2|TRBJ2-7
TGTGCCAGCAGCATCCTACAGGGTCTCCGCTCCTACGAGCAGTACTTC
CASSILQGLRSYEQYF
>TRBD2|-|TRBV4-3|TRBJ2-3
TGCGCCAGCAGCCAAGATAGCGGGAGGGATAAAGATACGCAGTATTTT
CASSQDSGRDKDTQYF